The 24 T cell receptor beta chains listed next were all sequenced from one sample in a study of breast tumors, draining lymph nodes, adjacent tissues. TCRdb redid the calling of the multiplex PCR reads with MiXCR, one entry per CDR3 protein. The sample consists of approximately 250,000 distinct CDR3 sequences, under 40% of them appearing once. Samples came from axillary lymph nodes draining the breast cancer. Sample: axillary lymph node tissue. These receptors were obtained from a female donor with breast cancer. Some clones in this sample may be carry-over from other donors' samples.

This rearrangement joins TRBV2 to TRBJ2-5; D not resolved. The CDR3 contains 10 residues. Germline CDR1 reads SNHLY; CDR2 reads FYNNEI. The ends were cut back, 4 bases at V and 12 bases at J, with 9 bases in the middle. CDR3 sequence (DNA): TGTGCCAGCAGTGGGTCAGGAAAGTACTTC. It specifies CASSGSGKYF.

The table lists this clonotype with a count of one. The J gene is TRBJ2-7, the V gene TRBV3-1, with D possibly being TRBD1 (6 bases). The V and J ends lost 4 bases and 7 bases respectively, with 20 bases between them. Germline values: CDR1 LGHDT, CDR2 YNNKEL (reference sequence). The CDR3 is 15 amino acids. The CDR3 sequence: CASSPLRGRFGEQYF. In DNA form, the CDR3 reads TGTGCCAGCAGCCCTCTAAGGGGGAGATTTGGGGAGCAGTACTTC.

This chain connects TRBV19 to TRBJ2-2; perhaps TRBD1 as D (5 bases). CDR3 length: 14 amino acids. CDR1 is LNHDA and CDR2 is SQIVND in the germline V gene (reference sequence). Trimming shortened V by 3 bases and J by 8 bases, and 13 bases separated the two germline ends. The CDR3 DNA is TGTGCCAGTAGTATGTACAGGAGCTCTGGGGAGCTGTTTTTT. Its protein is CASSMYRSSGELFF.

The table lists this clonotype with many counts. CDR3 in amino acids: CASSIGTGKEADTQYF. The CDR3 DNA reads TGTGCCAGTAGTATCGGGACAGGGAAAGAAGCAGATACGCAGTATTTT. The chain couples TRBV19 to TRBJ2-3; 9 nucleotides agree with TRBD1. The CDR3 is 16 amino acids. V shed 3 bases and J 4 bases; nucleotides not matched to a gene: 8. Germline-derived CDR1 and CDR2 are LNHDA and SQIVND (reference sequence).

In its sample, this clonotype was seen once. Given a much more abundant clone one base away, this may be a read error. The rearrangement links TRBV24-1 to TRBJ1-6; D uncertain. With 12 bases removed from V and 6 bases from J, the gap between germline ends came to 14 bases. This CDR3 is 13 amino acids long. Per the germline V gene, CDR1 is KGHDR and CDR2 is SFDVKD. The CDR3 sequence: CAAHEGSNSPLHF. In nucleotides, the CDR3 is TGTGCCGCCCATGAAGGCAGTAATTCACCCCTCCACTTT.

This clonotype was found once. The genes are TRBV9 and TRBJ2-3; 7 bases agree with TRBD2. The V gene's germline CDR1 is SGDLS and CDR2 YYNGEE. The CDR3 runs 15 residues. V shed 2 bases, J shed 4 bases, and the junction held 7 bases outside the gene matches. CDR3 region: CASSVSEGRADTQYF. The DNA of the CDR3 is TGTGCCAGCAGCGTGAGCGAGGGGAGGGCAGATACGCAGTATTTT.

This clonotype came up many times. The V call is TRBV5-1, the J call TRBJ1-5; the D gene is possibly TRBD1 (5 bases). CDR3 size: 13 residues. The germline V gene has CDR1 SGHRS and CDR2 YFSETQ. V lost 4 bases, J lost 5 bases, and 10 bases lay in between. The CDR3 loop reads CASSPGPYQPQHF. CDR3 nucleotides: TGCGCCAGCAGCCCGGGACCTTATCAGCCCCAGCATTTT.

This clonotype came up many times. The chain employs TRBV18 and TRBJ2-7, with 7 bases lining up with TRBD1. Losses at the gene ends were 3 bases for V and 6 bases for J; bases not matched to a gene: 5. Germline CDR1 is KGHSH and CDR2 is LQKENI. The CDR3 sequence is 13 residues long. CDR3 bases: TGTGCCAGCTCACCGCAGGGGGTGGGCGAGCAGTACTTC. Protein product: CASSPQGVGEQYF. Complete variable domain (other parts from reference TRBV18 and TRBJ2-7): NAGVMQNPRHLVRRRGQEARLRCSPMKGHSHVYWYRQLPEEGLKFMVYLQKENIIDESGMPKERFSAEFPKEGPSILRIQQVVRGDSAAYFCASSPQGVGEQYFGPGTRLTVT.

This clonotype was seen repeatedly, ten times or more. This chain connects TRBV19 to TRBJ1-2, with 7 positions matching TRBD1. The V gene end was trimmed by 5 bases and the J gene end by 4 bases; junction bases not matched to a gene: 7. The germline V gene has CDR1 LNHDA and CDR2 SQIVND (reference sequence). CDR3 length equals 14 residues. CDR3: CASSFSTGSYGYTF. The DNA of the CDR3 is TGTGCCAGTAGTTTCTCGACAGGGAGCTATGGCTACACCTTC.

Points on this clonotype: A much larger clone is a single base away; this may be a read error. The CDR3 reads CASSQVVAAVPVGEQFF. CDR3 DNA: TGCGCCAGCAGCCAAGTGGTAGCGGCTGTTCCGGTCGGTGAGCAGTTCTTC. This sequence joins TRBV11-1 and TRBJ2-1; tentative D call: TRBD2 (6 bases). The CDR3 loop spans 17 amino acids. Germline V gene lookup returns CDR1 SGHAT and CDR2 FQDESV (reference sequence).

This clonotype was counted many times. The J gene is TRBJ1-4, the V gene TRBV4-1; D might be TRBD1 (6 bases). The CDR3 extends over 18 amino acids. V dropped 0 bases and J dropped 2 bases, with 16 bases sitting between them. CDR1 and CDR2 from the germline V gene are MGHRA and YSYEKL. This chain's CDR3 is CASSQEMSRGTTNEKLFF. The CDR3 DNA reads as TGCGCCAGCAGCCAAGAAATGAGCAGGGGAACGACTAATGAAAAACTGTTTTTT.

This clonotype appeared many times. The chain couples TRBV7-2 to TRBJ2-5; D gene unclear. Trimming removed 3 bases from V and 1 base from J, with 6 bases in between. Germline loops: CDR1 SGHTA, CDR2 FQGNSA. The CDR3 is 13 residues long. The CDR3 nucleotides read TGTGCCAGCAGCTTTTCGTCCCAAGAGACCCAGTACTTC. Encoded protein: CASSFSSQETQYF.

The genes are TRBV3-1 and TRBJ2-1; 8 bases line up with TRBD2. This CDR3 contains 15 residues. Germline trimming cut 5 bases from V and 2 bases from J; bases unmatched to any gene: 5. Germline lookup yields CDR1 LGHDT and CDR2 YNNKEL (reference sequence). The CDR3 nucleotides read TGTGCCAGCAGCTTTTTAGCGGGACCCTACAATGAGCAGTTCTTC. Translation gives CASSFLAGPYNEQFF.

The chain is built from TRBV20-1 and TRBJ1-6, with a possible D match to TRBD1 (5 bases). Trimming took off 6 bases at V and 5 bases at J, with 17 bases between the two ends. The CDR3 has 15 amino acids. Germline V gene lookup returns CDR1 DFQATT and CDR2 SNEGSKA (reference sequence). The CDR3 spells CSASSQDRDNSPLHF. In DNA, the CDR3 is TGCAGTGCCAGCAGCCAAGACAGAGATAATTCACCCCTCCACTTT.

Many counts were recorded for this clonotype. The chain couples TRBV2 to TRBJ1-2; TRBD1 matches at 7 bases. The CDR3 covers 14 residues. Germline CDR1 and CDR2: SNHLY and FYNNEI. V dropped 1 base and J dropped 8; count of bases not matched to a gene: 7. CDR3 in DNA: TGTGCCAGCAGTGAAGACAGGGGTCTTTCGGGCTACACCTTC. This encodes CASSEDRGLSGYTF. Looking up the rest from reference TRBV2 and TRBJ1-2 gives the full variable domain: EPEVTQTPSHQVTQMGQEVILRCVPISNHLYFYWYRQILGQKVEFLVSFYNNEISEKSEIFDDQFSVERPDGSNFTLKIRSTKLEDSAMYFCASSEDRGLSGYTFGSGTRLTVV.

This clonotype was seen at least ten times. This CDR3 reads CSVLLGRPYNEQFF. The CDR3 bases are TGCAGCGTCCTCCTTGGGCGTCCCTACAATGAGCAGTTCTTC. The J gene is TRBJ2-1, the V gene TRBV29-1; D gene unclear. V was cut by 6 bases and J by 2 bases, with 14 bases left in between. The germline gives CDR1 SQVTM, CDR2 ANQGSEA. CDR3 size: 14 residues.

This clonotype was seen only once. The V and J genes are TRBV2 and TRBJ2-4; weak D call: TRBD2 (5 bases). The CDR3 spans 15 residues. Germline V gives CDR1 SNHLY, CDR2 FYNNEI. With 6 bases removed from V and 6 bases from J, the gap between germline ends came to 18 bases. Here the CDR3 DNA reads TGTGCCAGCAGATCCGAAGAGGGAAGCGGAAACATTCAGTACTTC. It translates to CASRSEEGSGNIQYF.

In this sample, this clonotype turned up many times. As DNA, the CDR3 is TGTGCCAGCAGCTTTCTAGCGGGGGGCTCCTACGAGCAGTACTTC. This sequence encodes CASSFLAGGSYEQYF. The V and J genes are TRBV11-2 and TRBJ2-7; 11 bases map to TRBD2. The CDR3 contains 15 residues. Germline CDR1 and CDR2: SGHAT and FQNNGV. Trimming cost V 3 bases and J 0 bases; bases outside gene matches: 1.

This clonotype was picked up many times. The chain recombines TRBV20-1 with TRBJ2-1; 14 nucleotides match TRBD2. The CDR3 totals 15 residues. V trimming: 3 bases; J trimming: 15 bases; junction bases outside the gene matches: 13. The germline gives CDR1 DFQATT, CDR2 SNEGSKA (reference sequence). For the CDR3, the DNA is TGCAGTGCTAGTGATAGACTAGCGGGAGGGCTTGTTCGGTTCTTC. It specifies CSASDRLAGGLVRFF.

This clonotype was found many times. This CDR3 is CSVQGREGTDTQYF. As DNA, the CDR3 is TGCAGTGTTCAGGGCCGGGAGGGCACAGATACGCAGTATTTT. V gene TRBV20-1 combines with J gene TRBJ2-3, with 7 bases that match TRBD2. CDR1 DFQATT and CDR2 SNEGSKA come from the germline V gene (reference sequence). This CDR3 comprises 14 residues. V lost 7 bases and J lost 1; bases outside the gene matches: 8.

Comment on this clonotype: This may be a read error, as it is one base from a much larger clone. This chain uses TRBV20-1 with TRBJ2-3, with TRBD2 matching 14 bases. Per germline, CDR1 DFQATT and CDR2 SNEGSKA (reference sequence). There are 16 residues in the CDR3. The CDR3 protein is CSAGLAGGLGTDAQYF. The DNA of the CDR3 is TGCAGTGCCGGACTAGCGGGAGGTTTGGGCACAGATGCGCAGTATTTT.

This rearrangement joins TRBV28 to TRBJ2-1; 8 bases map to TRBD2. V lost 6 bases and J lost 9; bases outside the gene matches: 13. This CDR3 is 15 amino acids long. Germline V gives CDR1 MDHEN, CDR2 SYDVKM. The CDR3 DNA reads TGTGCCAGCAGGACGGGAGGGAAAGGAAGGGGTGAGCAGTTCTTC. Its translation is CASRTGGKGRGEQFF.

The chain couples TRBV6-2 or TRBV6-3 to TRBJ1-6; D uncertain. Trimming pared 2 bases from V and 6 bases from J, leaving 5 bases between. This CDR3 is built from 13 residues. Germline CDR1 reads MNHEY; CDR2 reads SVGEGT. The CDR3 reads CASSYGPNSPLHF. The CDR3 DNA follows: TGTGCCAGCAGTTACGGCCCTAATTCACCCCTCCACTTT.

V and J are TRBV20-1 and TRBJ1-1, with D maybe TRBD1 (6 bases). The CDR3 has 13 residues. V lost 0 bases and J 3 bases, leaving 8 bases between the germline ends. Germline V gives CDR1 DFQATT, CDR2 SNEGSKA (reference sequence). As DNA, the CDR3 is TGCAGTGCTAGAGACCAGGGGCACACTGAAGCTTTCTTT. Translating it yields CSARDQGHTEAFF.